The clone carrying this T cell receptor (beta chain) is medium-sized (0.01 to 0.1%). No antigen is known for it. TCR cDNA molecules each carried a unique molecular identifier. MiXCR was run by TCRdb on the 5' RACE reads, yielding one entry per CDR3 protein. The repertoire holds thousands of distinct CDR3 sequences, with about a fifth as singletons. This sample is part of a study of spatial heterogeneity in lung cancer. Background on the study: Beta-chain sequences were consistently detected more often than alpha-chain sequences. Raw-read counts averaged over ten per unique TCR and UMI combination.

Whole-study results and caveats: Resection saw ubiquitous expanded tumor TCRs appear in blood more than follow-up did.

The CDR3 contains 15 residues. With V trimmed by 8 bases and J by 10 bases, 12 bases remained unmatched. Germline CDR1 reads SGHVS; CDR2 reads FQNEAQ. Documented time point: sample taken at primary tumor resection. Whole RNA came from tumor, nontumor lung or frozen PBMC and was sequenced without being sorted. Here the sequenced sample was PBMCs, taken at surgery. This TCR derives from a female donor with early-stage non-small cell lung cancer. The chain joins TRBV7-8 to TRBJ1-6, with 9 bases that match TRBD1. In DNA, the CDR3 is TGTGCCAGCGAACTTTCAACAGGGGGCGGCTCACCCCTCCACTTT. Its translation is CASELSTGGGSPLHF.